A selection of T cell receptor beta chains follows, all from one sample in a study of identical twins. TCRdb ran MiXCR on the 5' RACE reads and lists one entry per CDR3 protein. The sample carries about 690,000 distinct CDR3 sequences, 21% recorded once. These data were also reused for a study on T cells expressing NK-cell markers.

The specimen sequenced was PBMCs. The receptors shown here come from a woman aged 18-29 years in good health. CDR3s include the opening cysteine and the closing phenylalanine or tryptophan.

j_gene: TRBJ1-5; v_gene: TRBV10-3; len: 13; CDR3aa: CAIGTGGNQPQHF
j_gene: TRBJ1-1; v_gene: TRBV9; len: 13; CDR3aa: CASSVVAGSEAFF
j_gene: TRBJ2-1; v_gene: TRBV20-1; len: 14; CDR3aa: CSAPRSGSANEQFF
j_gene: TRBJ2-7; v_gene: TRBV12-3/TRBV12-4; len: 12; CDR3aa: CASSLNRGTQYF
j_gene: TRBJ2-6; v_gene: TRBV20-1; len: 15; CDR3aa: CSAPTWGYGANVLTF
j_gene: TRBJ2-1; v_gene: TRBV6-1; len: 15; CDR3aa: CAIRRASGSNGEQFF
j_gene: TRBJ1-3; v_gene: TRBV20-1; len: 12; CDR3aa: CSAILSGNTIYF
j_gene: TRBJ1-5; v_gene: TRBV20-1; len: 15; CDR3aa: CSVSPGQGRNQPQHF
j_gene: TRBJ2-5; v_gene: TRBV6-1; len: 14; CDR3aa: CASRDRGYQETQYF
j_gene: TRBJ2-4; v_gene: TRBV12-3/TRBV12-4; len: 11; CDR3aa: CASSFNDIQYF
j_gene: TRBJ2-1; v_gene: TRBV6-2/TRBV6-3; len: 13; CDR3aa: CASRDRGDNEQFF
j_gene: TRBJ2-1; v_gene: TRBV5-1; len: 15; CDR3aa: CASSLAPAGSNEQFF
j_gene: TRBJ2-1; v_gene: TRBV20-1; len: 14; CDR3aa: CSARVRETYNEQFF
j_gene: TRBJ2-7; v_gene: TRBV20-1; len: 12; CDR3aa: CSASDYSYEQYF
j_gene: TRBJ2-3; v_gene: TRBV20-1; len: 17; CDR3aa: CSARVWGLAGVTDTQYF
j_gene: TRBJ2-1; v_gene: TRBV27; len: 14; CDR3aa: CASRPSGGRNEQFF
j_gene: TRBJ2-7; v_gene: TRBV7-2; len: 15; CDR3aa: CASSLERRTVYEQYF
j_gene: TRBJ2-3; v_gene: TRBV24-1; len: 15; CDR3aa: CATSDWNSGSDTQYF
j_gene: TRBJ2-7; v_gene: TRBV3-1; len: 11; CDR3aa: CASGLLGEQYF
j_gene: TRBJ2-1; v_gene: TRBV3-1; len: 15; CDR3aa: CASSQSPGLGDEQFF
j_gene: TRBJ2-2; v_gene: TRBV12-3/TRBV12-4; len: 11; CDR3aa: CASSIPGELFF
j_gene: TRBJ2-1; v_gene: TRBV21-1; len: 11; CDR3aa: CASSKAGEQFF
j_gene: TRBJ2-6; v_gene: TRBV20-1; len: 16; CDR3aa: CSASPGTLGGANVLTF
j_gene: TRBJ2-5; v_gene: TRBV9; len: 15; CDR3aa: CASSVATGTEETQYF
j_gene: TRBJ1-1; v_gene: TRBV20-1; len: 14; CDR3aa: CSARKATMNTEAFF
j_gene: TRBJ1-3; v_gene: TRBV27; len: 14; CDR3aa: CASSLREGGNTIYF
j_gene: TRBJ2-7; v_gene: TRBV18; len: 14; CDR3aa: CASSPGTGSEEQYF
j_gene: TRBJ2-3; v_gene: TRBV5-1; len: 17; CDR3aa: CASSPQPGLSRTDTQYF
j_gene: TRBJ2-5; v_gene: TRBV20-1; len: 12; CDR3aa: CSARPLEETQYF
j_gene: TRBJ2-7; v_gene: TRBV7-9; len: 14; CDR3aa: CASSLDMGRHEQYF
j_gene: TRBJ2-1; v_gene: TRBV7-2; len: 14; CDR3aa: CASSLRALPSEQFF
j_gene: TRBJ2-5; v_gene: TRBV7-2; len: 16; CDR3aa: CASSLVGGSVSETQYF
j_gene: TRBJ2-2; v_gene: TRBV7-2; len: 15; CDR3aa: CASGTGPANTGELFF
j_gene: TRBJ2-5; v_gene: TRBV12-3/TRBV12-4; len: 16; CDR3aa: CASSPRTGEGQETQYF
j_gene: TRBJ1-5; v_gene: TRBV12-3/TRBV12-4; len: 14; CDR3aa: CASSLASSHQPQHF
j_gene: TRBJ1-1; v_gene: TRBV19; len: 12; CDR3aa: CASSRTATEAFF
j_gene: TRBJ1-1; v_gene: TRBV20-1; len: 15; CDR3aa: CSASSGGAGNTEAFF